These T cell receptor beta chains were read from a single sample in a study of blood T cell repertoires in COVID-19. Assay used: immunoSEQ multiplex PCR; TCRdb lists only in-frame clones, some missing. Of approximately 300,000 clones in the sample, more than 90% are singletons; the top ten hold 3% to 5%. The sample was PBMCs or T cells enriched from blood (not recorded which). The receptors were gathered from a woman under 40 who had been exposed to COVID-19. Each CDR3 is given with its conserved first and last residue. A D gene is named only where the DNA matches it firmly.

j_gene	d_gene	v_gene	CDR3nt	CDR3aa
TRBJ2-1	TRBD2	TRBV10-3	TGTGCCATCAGTGAGTCGGAGGCGGGGGGGCGCAATGAGCAGTTCTTC	CAISESEAGGRNEQFF
TRBJ1-5	TRBD1	TRBV5-1	TGCGCCAGCAGCTCGACAGGGGGCGATCAGCCCCAGCATTTT	CASSSTGGDQPQHF
TRBJ2-5	TRBD1	TRBV6-5	TGTGCCAGTAGGACAGGTAATCTGGAGACCCAGTACTTC	CASRTGNLETQYF
TRBJ1-1	NA	TRBV29-1	TGCAGCGTTGATCGGACGGGGAGTGGAGCTTTCTTT	CSVDRTGSGAFF
TRBJ1-5	NA	TRBV10-2	TGCGCCAGCAGTGAGAGAGACACGTATAGCAATCAGCCCCAGCATTTT	CASSERDTYSNQPQHF
TRBJ1-5	TRBD1	TRBV20-1	TGCAGTGCTAGTGACACAGGGGGCCGCCAGCCCCAGCATTTT	CSASDTGGRQPQHF
TRBJ1-3	NA	TRBV3-1/TRBV3-2	TGTGCCAGCAGCCAAGTATGGGGGGTTGGAAACACCATATATTTT	CASSQVWGVGNTIYF
TRBJ1-6	NA	TRBV7-9	TGTGCCAGCAGTGTGCTAAATTCACCCCTCCACTTT	CASSVLNSPLHF
TRBJ1-1	TRBD1	TRBV7-9	TGTGCCAGCAGCGTCCCGGGACAGTCGAACACTGAAGCTTTCTTT	CASSVPGQSNTEAFF
TRBJ2-7	NA	TRBV9	TGTGCCAGCAGCGCCTACAGGAGCTCCTACGAGCAGTACTTC	CASSAYRSSYEQYF
TRBJ2-5	TRBD2	TRBV9	TGTGCCAGCAGCGAGGCGGGGGGGACCCAGTACTTC	CASSEAGGTQYF
TRBJ2-5	NA	TRBV4-2	TGTGCCAGCAGCCCACGGGTGAGAGGCCTCCGAGAGACCCAGTACTTC	CASSPRVRGLRETQYF
TRBJ2-3	TRBD2	TRBV10-3	TGTGCCATCAGTGAGAACGGTAGCGGGCCTCAGTATTTT	CAISENGSGPQYF
TRBJ1-2	NA	TRBV2	TGTGCCAGCAGTCCTACCCCCGGGGGTATGGGGAGGGACACCTTC	CASSPTPGGMGRDTF
TRBJ1-5	TRBD1	TRBV5-6	TGTGCCAGCAGCCAGACAGGGCCCAGCAATCAGCCCCAGCATTTT	CASSQTGPSNQPQHF
TRBJ1-4	NA	TRBV7-9	TGTGCCAGCAGCTTAGTACGCGCGAGTAATGAAAAACTGTTTTTT	CASSLVRASNEKLFF
TRBJ1-1	NA	TRBV18	TGTGCCAGCTCACCGTCGGGACAATTGAACACTGAAGCTTTCTTT	CASSPSGQLNTEAFF
TRBJ1-5	TRBD1	TRBV15	TGTGCCACCAGCAGAGGCTATGACAGGGAAATGGATCAGCCCCAGCATTTT	CATSRGYDREMDQPQHF